These T cell receptor beta chains were read from a single sample in a study of T cell responses to AZD1222 COVID-19 vaccine. The assay was immunoSEQ multiplex PCR, and TCRdb's table has in-frame clones only and misses some. The data contain more than 150,000 clones, roughly 92% of them singletons. The sequencing here drew on peripheral blood, taken on day 0 of AZD1222 vaccination. All receptors come from an adult in good health. CDR3s include the opening cysteine and the closing phenylalanine or tryptophan. A D gene is named only where the DNA matches it firmly. Not all rows give a size; the values are once, few, many and, for expanded clones, a class.

v_gene: TRBV2
d_gene: -
abundance: -
j_gene: TRBJ2-1
CDR3aa: CASSSNKVSPYNEQFF
CDR3nt: TGTGCCAGCAGTTCAAACAAGGTCTCCCCATACAATGAGCAGTTCTTC

v_gene: TRBV19
d_gene: TRBD1
abundance: -
j_gene: TRBJ1-1
CDR3aa: CASSTNPGQMNTEAFF
CDR3nt: TGTGCCAGTAGTACAAATCCGGGACAGATGAACACTGAAGCTTTCTTT

v_gene: TRBV19
d_gene: TRBD2
abundance: -
j_gene: TRBJ2-5
CDR3aa: CASSGRGAGGLETQYF
CDR3nt: TGTGCCAGTAGTGGCCGCGGAGCGGGGGGCCTTGAGACCCAGTACTTC

v_gene: TRBV12-3/TRBV12-4
d_gene: -
abundance: -
j_gene: TRBJ1-1
CDR3aa: CASTSVPLKAFF
CDR3nt: TGTGCCAGCACCTCAGTTCCTTTGAAAGCTTTCTTT

v_gene: TRBV5-1
d_gene: TRBD1
abundance: -
j_gene: TRBJ1-1
CDR3aa: CASSPGGPGQPLNTEAFF
CDR3nt: TGCGCCAGCAGCCCGGGGGGGCCGGGACAGCCTTTGAACACTGAAGCTTTCTTT

v_gene: TRBV30
d_gene: TRBD2
abundance: -
j_gene: TRBJ2-7
CDR3aa: CAWREAGSSYEQYF
CDR3nt: TGTGCCTGGAGGGAAGCGGGGTCATCCTACGAGCAGTACTTC

v_gene: TRBV6-2/TRBV6-3
d_gene: TRBD1
abundance: -
j_gene: TRBJ1-6
CDR3aa: CASSYLTGSNSPLHF
CDR3nt: TGTGCCAGCAGTTACCTGACAGGGAGTAATTCACCCCTCCACTTT

v_gene: TRBV5-4
d_gene: TRBD2
abundance: -
j_gene: TRBJ2-1
CDR3aa: CASSADASGGYNEQFF
CDR3nt: TGTGCCAGCAGCGCTGATGCTAGCGGGGGTTACAATGAGCAGTTCTTC

v_gene: TRBV6-1
d_gene: -
abundance: -
j_gene: TRBJ1-3
CDR3aa: CASSEVTVLSGNTIYF
CDR3nt: TGTGCCAGCAGTGAGGTAACAGTCCTCTCTGGAAACACCATATATTTT

v_gene: TRBV2
d_gene: -
abundance: -
j_gene: TRBJ1-4
CDR3aa: CASSEGGTWAF
CDR3nt: TGTGCCAGCAGTGAAGGGGGGACTTGGGCATTT

v_gene: TRBV27
d_gene: -
abundance: -
j_gene: TRBJ1-1
CDR3aa: CASSLGVDLEAFF
CDR3nt: TGTGCCAGCAGTTTAGGTGTCGATCTTGAAGCTTTCTTT

v_gene: TRBV28
d_gene: -
abundance: once
j_gene: TRBJ2-3
CDR3aa: CASSGFPTDTQYF
CDR3nt: TGTGCCAGCAGTGGCTTTCCCACAGATACGCAGTATTTT

v_gene: TRBV13
d_gene: -
abundance: -
j_gene: TRBJ1-1
CDR3aa: CASSLGDTEAFF
CDR3nt: TGTGCCAGCAGCCTAGGGGACACTGAAGCTTTCTTT

v_gene: TRBV20-1
d_gene: -
abundance: once
j_gene: TRBJ2-5
CDR3aa: CSATPQETQYF
CDR3nt: TGCAGTGCTACTCCACAAGAGACCCAGTACTTC

v_gene: TRBV18
d_gene: -
abundance: -
j_gene: TRBJ2-3
CDR3aa: CASSRSLDTQYF
CDR3nt: TGTGCCAGCTCCCGATCTCTAGATACGCAGTATTTT

v_gene: TRBV13
d_gene: -
abundance: -
j_gene: TRBJ1-5
CDR3aa: CASSPHGQLNQPQHF
CDR3nt: TGTGCCAGCAGCCCTCATGGACAGCTCAATCAGCCCCAGCATTTT

v_gene: TRBV7-6
d_gene: -
abundance: -
j_gene: TRBJ2-5
CDR3aa: CASSLNRGGGETQYF
CDR3nt: TGTGCCAGCAGCTTAAACAGGGGAGGTGGAGAGACCCAGTACTTC

v_gene: TRBV11-2
d_gene: -
abundance: -
j_gene: TRBJ1-2
CDR3aa: CASSPSLGDPNYGYTF
CDR3nt: TGTGCCAGCAGCCCGTCGTTAGGGGACCCTAACTATGGCTACACCTTC

v_gene: TRBV25-1
d_gene: -
abundance: -
j_gene: TRBJ1-2
CDR3aa: CASSEGNSISFGYTF
CDR3nt: TGTGCCAGCAGTGAAGGAAACAGCATCTCATTTGGCTACACCTTC

v_gene: TRBV7-9
d_gene: -
abundance: -
j_gene: TRBJ1-1
CDR3aa: CASSLSSGEAEAFF
CDR3nt: TGTGCCAGCAGCTTAAGTTCCGGGGAGGCTGAAGCTTTCTTT

v_gene: TRBV6-2/TRBV6-3
d_gene: -
abundance: -
j_gene: TRBJ2-2
CDR3aa: CASSYSPNTGELFF
CDR3nt: TGTGCCAGCAGTTACTCACCGAACACCGGGGAGCTGTTTTTT

v_gene: TRBV5-6
d_gene: TRBD1
abundance: -
j_gene: TRBJ2-7
CDR3aa: CASSSTGVEREQYF
CDR3nt: TGTGCCAGCAGCTCGACAGGGGTGGAACGCGAGCAGTACTTC

v_gene: TRBV29-1
d_gene: -
abundance: -
j_gene: TRBJ1-2
CDR3aa: CSARQDAYGYTF
CDR3nt: TGCAGCGCCCGACAGGACGCATATGGCTACACCTTC

v_gene: TRBV2
d_gene: TRBD1
abundance: -
j_gene: TRBJ2-1
CDR3aa: CASSDNRGTQFF
CDR3nt: TGTGCCAGCAGTGATAACAGGGGTACTCAGTTCTTC

v_gene: TRBV19
d_gene: TRBD1
abundance: -
j_gene: TRBJ1-1
CDR3aa: CASSGVGTANTEAFF
CDR3nt: TGTGCCAGTAGTGGAGTCGGGACAGCGAACACTGAAGCTTTCTTT

v_gene: TRBV12-3/TRBV12-4
d_gene: -
abundance: -
j_gene: TRBJ1-1
CDR3aa: CASSLRLNTEAFF
CDR3nt: TGTGCCAGCAGTTTACGGCTGAACACTGAAGCTTTCTTT

v_gene: TRBV10-3
d_gene: -
abundance: -
j_gene: TRBJ1-1
CDR3aa: CAISESGQLMENTEAFF
CDR3nt: TGTGCCATCAGTGAGTCTGGGCAGTTAATGGAGAACACTGAAGCTTTCTTT

v_gene: TRBV19
d_gene: -
abundance: -
j_gene: TRBJ2-2
CDR3aa: CASSIGRGLHGELFF
CDR3nt: TGTGCCAGTAGTATAGGCAGGGGCCTTCACGGGGAGCTGTTTTTT

v_gene: TRBV7-9
d_gene: -
abundance: -
j_gene: TRBJ1-2
CDR3aa: CASSSTGQSFGYTF
CDR3nt: TGTGCCAGCAGCTCCACAGGGCAGTCATTTGGCTACACCTTC

v_gene: TRBV5-4
d_gene: TRBD2
abundance: -
j_gene: TRBJ2-7
CDR3aa: CASSWGGGTAAGEQYF
CDR3nt: TGTGCCAGCAGTTGGGGGGGAGGAACCGCAGCGGGCGAGCAGTACTTC

v_gene: TRBV6-5
d_gene: TRBD1
abundance: -
j_gene: TRBJ1-2
CDR3aa: CASSSADRGLYGYTF
CDR3nt: TGTGCCAGCAGTTCGGCGGACAGGGGTTTGTATGGCTACACCTTC

v_gene: TRBV9
d_gene: -
abundance: -
j_gene: TRBJ1-4
CDR3aa: CASSVGGYEKLFF
CDR3nt: TGTGCCAGCAGCGTAGGGGGGTATGAAAAACTGTTTTTT

v_gene: TRBV6-2/TRBV6-3
d_gene: -
abundance: -
j_gene: TRBJ1-2
CDR3aa: CASSYDEGLYGYTF
CDR3nt: TGTGCCAGCAGTTACGACGAGGGACTCTATGGCTACACCTTC

v_gene: TRBV27
d_gene: -
abundance: -
j_gene: TRBJ2-7
CDR3aa: CASSLSQGLVDEQYF
CDR3nt: TGTGCCAGTTCTCTTTCCCAGGGGTTAGTCGACGAGCAGTACTTC

v_gene: TRBV2
d_gene: TRBD1
abundance: -
j_gene: TRBJ2-1
CDR3aa: CASSSTGQGSNEQFF
CDR3nt: TGTGCCAGCAGTTCCACCGGACAGGGGAGCAATGAGCAGTTCTTC

v_gene: TRBV25-1
d_gene: TRBD1
abundance: -
j_gene: TRBJ1-1
CDR3aa: CASSRDRGEAFF
CDR3nt: TGTGCCAGCAGTAGGGACAGGGGGGAAGCTTTCTTT

v_gene: TRBV21-1
d_gene: -
abundance: -
j_gene: TRBJ1-5
CDR3aa: CASSKGVYRDRECHQPQHF
CDR3nt: TGTGCCAGCAGCAAAGGGGTATACCGGGACAGGGAGTGTCATCAGCCCCAGCATTTT

v_gene: TRBV7-9
d_gene: TRBD1
abundance: few
j_gene: TRBJ1-2
CDR3aa: CASSSSLWGQGAYGYTF
CDR3nt: TGTGCCAGCAGCTCCTCATTATGGGGACAGGGGGCCTATGGCTACACCTTC

v_gene: TRBV12-5
d_gene: TRBD1
abundance: -
j_gene: TRBJ1-1
CDR3aa: CASAQGTGEHRAFF
CDR3nt: TGTGCTAGTGCCCAAGGCACAGGGGAGCATAGAGCTTTCTTT

v_gene: TRBV5-1
d_gene: -
abundance: -
j_gene: TRBJ1-5
CDR3aa: CASSLVPGNNQPQHF
CDR3nt: TGCGCCAGCAGCTTGGTCCCAGGCAACAATCAGCCCCAGCATTTT

v_gene: TRBV6-4
d_gene: -
abundance: -
j_gene: TRBJ2-3
CDR3aa: CASRPASTDTQYF
CDR3nt: TGTGCCAGCCGTCCCGCCTCCACAGATACGCAGTATTTT

v_gene: TRBV4-2
d_gene: -
abundance: -
j_gene: TRBJ2-1
CDR3aa: CASSQDLSSYNEQFF
CDR3nt: TGTGCCAGCAGCCAAGATCTAAGCTCCTACAATGAGCAGTTCTTC

v_gene: TRBV30
d_gene: -
abundance: -
j_gene: TRBJ1-5
CDR3aa: CAWSQGNQPQHF
CDR3nt: TGTGCCTGGAGCCAGGGAAATCAGCCCCAGCATTTT

v_gene: TRBV30
d_gene: -
abundance: -
j_gene: TRBJ1-2
CDR3aa: CAWSVQGNGYTF
CDR3nt: TGTGCCTGGAGTGTACAAGGGAATGGCTACACCTTC

v_gene: TRBV6-5
d_gene: -
abundance: -
j_gene: TRBJ1-1
CDR3aa: CASSRGGTEAFF
CDR3nt: TGTGCCAGCAGTCGGGGGGGGACTGAAGCTTTCTTT

v_gene: TRBV3-1/TRBV3-2
d_gene: -
abundance: -
j_gene: TRBJ1-5
CDR3aa: CASSQDFGGQPQHF
CDR3nt: TGTGCCAGCAGCCAAGATTTCGGAGGCCAGCCCCAGCATTTT

v_gene: TRBV6-1
d_gene: TRBD1
abundance: -
j_gene: TRBJ2-3
CDR3aa: CASSDAGTGITDTQYF
CDR3nt: TGTGCCAGCAGTGACGCCGGGACAGGGATAACAGATACGCAGTATTTT

v_gene: TRBV7-2
d_gene: TRBD1
abundance: -
j_gene: TRBJ1-1
CDR3aa: CASSSTLTGALDTEAFF
CDR3nt: TGTGCCAGCAGCTCCACCCTGACAGGGGCCCTAGACACTGAAGCTTTCTTT

v_gene: TRBV5-5
d_gene: -
abundance: -
j_gene: TRBJ1-1
CDR3aa: CASSLGRRNTEAFF
CDR3nt: TGTGCCAGCAGCTTAGGTAGGCGAAACACTGAAGCTTTCTTT

v_gene: TRBV10-3
d_gene: -
abundance: -
j_gene: TRBJ1-6
CDR3aa: CAISETGRDGISPLHF
CDR3nt: TGTGCCATCAGTGAGACGGGCCGGGACGGAATTTCACCCCTCCACTTT